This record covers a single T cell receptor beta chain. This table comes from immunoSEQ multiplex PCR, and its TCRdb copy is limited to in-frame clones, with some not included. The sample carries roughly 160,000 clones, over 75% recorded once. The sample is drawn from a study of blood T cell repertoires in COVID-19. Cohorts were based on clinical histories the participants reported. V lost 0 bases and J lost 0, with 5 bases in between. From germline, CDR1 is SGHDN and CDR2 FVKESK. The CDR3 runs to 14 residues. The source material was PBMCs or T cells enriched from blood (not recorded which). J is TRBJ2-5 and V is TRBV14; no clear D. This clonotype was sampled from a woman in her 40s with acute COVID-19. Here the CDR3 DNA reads TGTGCCAGCAGCCAAGACTCAGACCAAGAGACCCAGTACTTC. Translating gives CASSQDSDQETQYF. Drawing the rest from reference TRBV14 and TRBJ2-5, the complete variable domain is EAGVTQFPSHSVIEKGQTVTLRCDPISGHDNLYWYRRVMGKEIKFLLHFVKESKQDESGMPNNRFLAERTGGTYSTLKVQPAELEDSGVYFCASSQDSDQETQYFGPGTRLLVL.